The clone carrying this TCR beta chain was recorded only once. Its antigen is unidentified. The data were taken from a study of Tregs in tolerant kidney transplant recipients. Whole-study results and caveats: Expanding Tregs on activated donor B cells appeared to best identify donor-specific TCRbeta clones. This study did not directly address biological reproducibility. Validation in larger populations is needed because few patients were studied.

Unstimulated Tregs (CD4+CD25+CD127-) and CD4+CD25- non-Tregs were sorted from PBMCs. The table came from immunoSEQ multiplex PCR; TCRdb's copy has only in-frame clones and leaves some out. There are 240,000 or so clones in the sample; 80% to 85% occur only once, and about 0.64% lies in the top ten. This CDR3 is 14 amino acids long. V shed 3 bases and J shed 2 bases, with 11 bases lying between them. In germline, CDR1 is SGDLS, CDR2 YYNGEE. The chain couples TRBV9 to TRBJ1-1; D perhaps matches TRBD1 (6 bases). This clonotype originated in a human donor in good health. The specimen was CD4+ T cells from blood. CDR3 sequence reads: CASSAGQINTEAFF. The CDR3, as DNA: TGTGCCAGCAGCGCCGGACAGATAAACACTGAAGCTTTCTTT.